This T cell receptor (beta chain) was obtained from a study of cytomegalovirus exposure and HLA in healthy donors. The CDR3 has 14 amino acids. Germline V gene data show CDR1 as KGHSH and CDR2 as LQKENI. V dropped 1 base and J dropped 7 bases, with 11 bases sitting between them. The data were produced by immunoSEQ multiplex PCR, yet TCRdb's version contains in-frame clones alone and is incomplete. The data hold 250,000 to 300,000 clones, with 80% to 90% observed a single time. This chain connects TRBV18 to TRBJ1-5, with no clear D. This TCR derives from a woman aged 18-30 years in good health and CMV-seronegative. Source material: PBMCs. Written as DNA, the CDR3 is TGTGCCAGCTCACCACTGACTGATAAGCAGCCCCAGCATTTT. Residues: CASSPLTDKQPQHF.